Each of the 3 T cell receptor beta chains below was sequenced from the same sample in a study of blood T cell repertoires in COVID-19 (dated by TCRdb to about 2020). To prepare the library, the immunoSEQ multiplex PCR assay was applied. TCRdb limited this immuneACCESS table to in-frame rearrangements with V and J called. A share of clones is missing; checked studies link under half to unresolved V genes, and the rest is unexplained. This sample lists 45,000 to 65,000 clones; around nine tenths were detected once. 7% to 9.5% of the sample lies in the top ten. The material sequenced was peripheral blood. The origin of the receptors is a man aged 45 to 65 with active COVID-19.

The chain joins TRBV11-2 to TRBJ2-6, with TRBD1 identical over 9 bases. V trimming: 5 bases; J trimming: 0 bases; junction bases outside the gene matches: 11. CDR1 and CDR2 from the germline V gene are SGHAT and FQNNGV. This CDR3 has 19 amino acids. CDR3 protein: CASSPIITGGLSGANVLTF. CDR3 nucleotides: TGTGCCAGCAGCCCTATTATCACAGGGGGCCTCTCTGGGGCCAACGTCCTGACTTTC.

This clone came up once. The chain recombines TRBV5-8 with TRBJ2-3; 7 bases are shared with TRBD2. Germline V gene sequence: CDR1 SGHTS, CDR2 YDEGEE. The CDR3 is made up of 18 amino acids. V trimming: 4 bases; J trimming: 5 bases; junction bases outside the gene matches: 19. As DNA, the CDR3 is TGTGCCAGCAGCCCCCAGGATCTAGCGGCTTCACGGGGAGATACGCAGTATTTT. Residues: CASSPQDLAASRGDTQYF.

The rearrangement joins TRBV7-3 to TRBJ1-1, with 10 bases matching TRBD1. The junction had 6 bases not matched to a gene; V was cut back by 5 bases and J by 3 bases. Germline V gene data show CDR1 as SGHTA and CDR2 as FQGTGA. The CDR3 sequence is 15 residues long. The CDR3 coding sequence is TGTGCCAGCAGCCCAACCGGGACAGGGGACACTGAAGCTTTCTTT. This encodes CASSPTGTGDTEAFF.